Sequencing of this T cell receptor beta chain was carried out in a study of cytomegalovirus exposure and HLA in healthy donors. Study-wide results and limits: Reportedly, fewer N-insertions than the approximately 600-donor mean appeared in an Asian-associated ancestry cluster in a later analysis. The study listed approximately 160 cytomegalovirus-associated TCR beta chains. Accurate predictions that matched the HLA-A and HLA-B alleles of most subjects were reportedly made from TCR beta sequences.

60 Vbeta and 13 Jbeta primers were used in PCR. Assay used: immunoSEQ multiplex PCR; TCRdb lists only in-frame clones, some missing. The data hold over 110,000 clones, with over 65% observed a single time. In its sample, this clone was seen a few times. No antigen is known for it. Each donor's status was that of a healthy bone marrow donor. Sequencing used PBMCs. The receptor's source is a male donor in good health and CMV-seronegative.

CDR3 coding DNA: TGCAGCGTTGAAGATCCTCCCGCTGAAGCTTTCTTT. This sequence encodes CSVEDPPAEAFF. This chain connects TRBV29-1 to TRBJ1-1, with unresolved D. V shed 0 bases and J shed 6 bases, with 8 bases lying between them. Germline-derived CDR1 and CDR2 are SQVTM and ANQGSEA. The CDR3 has 12 residues.